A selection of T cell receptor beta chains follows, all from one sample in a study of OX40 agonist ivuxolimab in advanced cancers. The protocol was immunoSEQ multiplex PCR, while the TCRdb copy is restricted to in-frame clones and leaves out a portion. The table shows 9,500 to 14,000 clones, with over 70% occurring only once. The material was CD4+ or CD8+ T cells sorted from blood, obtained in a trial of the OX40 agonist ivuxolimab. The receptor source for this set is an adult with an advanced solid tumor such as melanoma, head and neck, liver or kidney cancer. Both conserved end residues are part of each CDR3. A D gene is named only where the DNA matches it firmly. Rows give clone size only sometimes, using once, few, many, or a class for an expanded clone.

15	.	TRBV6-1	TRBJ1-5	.	TGTGCCAGCAGTGAAGGGCAGGGGATCTTTCAGCCCCAGCATTTT	CASSEGQGIFQPQHF
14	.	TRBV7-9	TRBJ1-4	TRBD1	TGTGCCAGCAGCAAACAGGGGGTTAATGAAAAACTGTTTTTT	CASSKQGVNEKLFF
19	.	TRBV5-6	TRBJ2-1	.	TGTGCCAGCAGCTTGGAATGGTCGGTCGGGTCTAGCTCCTACAATGAGCAGTTCTTC	CASSLEWSVGSSSYNEQFF
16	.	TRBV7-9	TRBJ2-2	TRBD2	TGTGCCAGCCGCTCCCCGGGGGGGGGTTTCACCGGGGAGCTGTTTTTT	CASRSPGGGFTGELFF
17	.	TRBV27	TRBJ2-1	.	TGTGCCAGCAGCACTCTTCCCGGGATGAGCTCCTACAATGAGCAGTTCTTC	CASSTLPGMSSYNEQFF
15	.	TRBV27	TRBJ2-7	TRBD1	TGTGCCAGCAGTTCTATCGGGACAGGGGGCAGCGAGCAGTACTTC	CASSSIGTGGSEQYF
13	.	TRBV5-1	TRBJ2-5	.	TGCGCCAGCAGCTTGGAGACGGAAGAGACCCAGTACTTC	CASSLETEETQYF
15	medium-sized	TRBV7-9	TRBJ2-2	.	TGTGCCAGCAGCCGCGGGTCGCACCCCAGCGGGGAGCTGTTTTTT	CASSRGSHPSGELFF
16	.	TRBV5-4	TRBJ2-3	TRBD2	TGTGCCAGCAGCTTGGGGAGGGTAGCGGGAGCAGATACGCAGTATTTT	CASSLGRVAGADTQYF
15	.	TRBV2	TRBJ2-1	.	TGTGCCAGCAGTGAAGTGGTGGGATTTAACAATGAGCAGTTCTTC	CASSEVVGFNNEQFF
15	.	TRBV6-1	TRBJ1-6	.	TGTGCCAGCAGGGACCTTGTTGGCGGAGGGTCACCCCTCCACTTT	CASRDLVGGGSPLHF
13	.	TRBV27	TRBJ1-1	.	TGTGCCAGCAGGACCAGGGGCGGTACTGAAGCTTTCTTT	CASRTRGGTEAFF
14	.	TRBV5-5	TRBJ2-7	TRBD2	TGTGCCAGCAGCCCCTGGACTAGCTCCTACGAGCAGTACTTC	CASSPWTSSYEQYF
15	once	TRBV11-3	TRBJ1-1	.	TGTGCCAGCACCGAAAACCAGGGCCTGAACACTGAAGCTTTCTTT	CASTENQGLNTEAFF
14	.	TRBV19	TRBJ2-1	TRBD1	TGTGCCAGTAGTCACAGGGGCTCCTACAATGAGCAGTTCTTC	CASSHRGSYNEQFF
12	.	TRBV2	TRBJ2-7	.	TGTGCCGGCGAAAGGGACCCCTACGAGCAGTACTTC	CAGERDPYEQYF
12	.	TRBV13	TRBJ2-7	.	TGTGCCAGCAGCTGGGGGGACAGCGAGCAGTACTTC	CASSWGDSEQYF
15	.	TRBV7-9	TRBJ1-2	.	TGTGCCAGCAGTCCACATCAAGGTGTCGGGGGTGGCTACACCTTC	CASSPHQGVGGGYTF
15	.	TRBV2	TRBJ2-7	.	TGTGCCAGCAGTGTGTCCTCAGGGAGCGGCTACGAGCAGTACTTC	CASSVSSGSGYEQYF
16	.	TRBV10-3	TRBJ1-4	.	TGTGCCATCAGTGACCCCGTAGGGGAGGAGCGGGAAAAACTGTTTTTT	CAISDPVGEEREKLFF
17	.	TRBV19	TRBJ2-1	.	TGTGCCAGTAGCCCACTACGGGTTGGAAGTTTTGACAATGAGCAGTTCTTC	CASSPLRVGSFDNEQFF
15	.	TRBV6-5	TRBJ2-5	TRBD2	TGTGCCAGCAGGAGACTAGCGGGGGGTGGTGAGACCCAGTACTTC	CASRRLAGGGETQYF
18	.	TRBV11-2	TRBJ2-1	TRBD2	TGTGCCAGCAGCGACGGGACTAGCGGGGGGCAACCCTACAATGAGCAGTTCTTC	CASSDGTSGGQPYNEQFF
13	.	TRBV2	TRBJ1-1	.	TGTGCCAGCAGGGAGGACGGGAACACTGAAGCTTTCTTT	CASREDGNTEAFF
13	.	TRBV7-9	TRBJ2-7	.	TGTGCCAGCAGCGCCCCAGTGTTCCCCGAGCAGTACTTC	CASSAPVFPEQYF
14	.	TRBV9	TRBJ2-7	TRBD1	TGTGCCAGCAGCGTTGGGACAGGGGCATACGAGCAGTACTTC	CASSVGTGAYEQYF
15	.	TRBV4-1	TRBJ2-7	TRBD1	TGCGCCAGCAGCCAGTCCCCAGGGGGCAACTACGAGCAGTACTTC	CASSQSPGGNYEQYF
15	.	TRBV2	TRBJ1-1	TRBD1	TGTGCCAGCAGTGACTGGACAGGCCTCAACACTGAAGCTTTCTTT	CASSDWTGLNTEAFF
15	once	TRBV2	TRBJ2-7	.	TGTGCCAGCAGTGAAGGGCTATATGAAAGGTACGAGCAGTACTTC	CASSEGLYERYEQYF
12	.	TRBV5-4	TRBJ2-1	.	TGTGCCAGCAGCTTGGTGCGGCATGAGCAGTTCTTC	CASSLVRHEQFF
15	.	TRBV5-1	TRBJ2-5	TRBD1	TGCGCCAGCAGCTCGCCGGGACAGGTATACGAGACCCAGTACTTC	CASSSPGQVYETQYF
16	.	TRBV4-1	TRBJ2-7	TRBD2	TGCGCCAGCAGCCAAGAGGCTAGCGGAAACTCCTACGAGCAGTACTTC	CASSQEASGNSYEQYF
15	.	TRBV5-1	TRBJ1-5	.	TGCGCCAGCAGCTTGTCAGGACAGATCAATCAGCCCCAGCATTTT	CASSLSGQINQPQHF
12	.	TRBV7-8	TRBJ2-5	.	TGTGCCAGCAGCCTAGGACTAGAGACCCAGTACTTC	CASSLGLETQYF
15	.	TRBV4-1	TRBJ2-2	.	TGCGCCAGCAGCCAAGACCGCACAAACACCGGGGAGCTGTTTTTT	CASSQDRTNTGELFF
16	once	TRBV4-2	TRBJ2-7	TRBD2	TGTGCCAGCAGCCAAGAGCTAGCGGGAGGGCCGTACGAGCAGTACTTC	CASSQELAGGPYEQYF
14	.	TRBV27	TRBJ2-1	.	TGTGCCAGCAGTTTTGGCGGAACGAACAATGAGCAGTTCTTC	CASSFGGTNNEQFF
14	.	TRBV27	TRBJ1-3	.	TGTGCCAGCAGTCCGGGGGTGTTTGGAAACACCATATATTTT	CASSPGVFGNTIYF
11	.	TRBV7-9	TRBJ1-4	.	TGTGCCAGCAGCCCTAATGAAAAACTGTTTTTT	CASSPNEKLFF
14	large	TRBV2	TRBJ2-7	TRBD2	TGTGCCAGCAGAACCGGGACTAGTGACCACGAGCAGTACTTC	CASRTGTSDHEQYF
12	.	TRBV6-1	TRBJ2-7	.	TGTGCCAGCAGTGAAAGGATCGGGGAGCAGTACTTC	CASSERIGEQYF
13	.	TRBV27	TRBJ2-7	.	TGTGCCAGCAGTTTCGGACGGACTTACGAGCAGTACTTC	CASSFGRTYEQYF
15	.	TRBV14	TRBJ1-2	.	TGTGCCAGCAGCCAAGTCCCCTGGAGTCGGACGGGCTACACCTTC	CASSQVPWSRTGYTF
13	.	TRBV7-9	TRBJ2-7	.	TGTGCCAGCAGCTTAACCCTTGACTACGAGCAGTACTTC	CASSLTLDYEQYF
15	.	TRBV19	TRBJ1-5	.	TGTACCAGTAGTATTTCATGGGGCGACAATCAGCCCCAGCATTTT	CTSSISWGDNQPQHF
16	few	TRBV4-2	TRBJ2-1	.	TGTGCCAGCAGCCAAGAGGGGAGCGGAACCTACAATGAGCAGTTCTTC	CASSQEGSGTYNEQFF
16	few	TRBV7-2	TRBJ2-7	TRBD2	TGTGCCAGCAGCCAAGAGGAAGCGGGGGCCCGCTACGAGCAGTACTTC	CASSQEEAGARYEQYF
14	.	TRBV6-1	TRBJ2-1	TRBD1	TGTGCCAGCCGCGAGACAGGGGGCCGGGATGAGCAGTTCTTC	CASRETGGRDEQFF
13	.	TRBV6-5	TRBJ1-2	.	TGTGCCAGCAGACGACTAGACACGGATGGCTACACCTTC	CASRRLDTDGYTF
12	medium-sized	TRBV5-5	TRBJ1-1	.	TGTGCCAGCAGCTTGGTCGACACTGAAGCTTTCTTT	CASSLVDTEAFF
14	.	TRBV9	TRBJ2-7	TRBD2	TGTGCCAGCAGCGATAGCGGGAGCTCCTACGAGCAGTACTTC	CASSDSGSSYEQYF
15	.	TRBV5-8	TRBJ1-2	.	TGTGCCAGCGAATCGTATTTCGGGACGGACTATGGCTACACCTTC	CASESYFGTDYGYTF
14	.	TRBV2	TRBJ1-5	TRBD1	TGTGCCTGCCACAGGGGTGGGAGCAATCAGCCCCAGCATTTT	CACHRGGSNQPQHF
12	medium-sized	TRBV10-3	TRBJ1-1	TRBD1	TGTGCCTCTACAGGGGCCAACACTGAAGCTTTCTTT	CASTGANTEAFF
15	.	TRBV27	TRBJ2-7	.	TGTGCCAGCAGCTCTACCCTAGACAGTACCTACGAGCAGTACTTC	CASSSTLDSTYEQYF